This T cell receptor (beta chain) was captured in a study of beta chain features in type 1 diabetes. This clone has just a few counts. The entirety of the isolated RNA underwent reverse transcription, so expressed TCRB transcripts were sequenced. This table comes from immunoSEQ multiplex PCR, and its TCRdb copy is limited to in-frame clones, with some not included. The table shows about half a million clones, with 25% to 35% occurring only once. Germline CDR1 and CDR2: PRHDT and FYEKMQ (reference sequence). Trimming shortened V by 3 bases and J by 5 bases, and 13 bases separated the two germline ends. This CDR3 is built from 14 residues.

The clonotype originates from a man aged 18 to 30 in good health. The chain is built from TRBV13 and TRBJ2-5; unclear D gene. What was sequenced was naive CD4+ T cells from blood. The CDR3 DNA follows: TGTGCCAGCAGCTTTTCAACTGAGTCGGAGACCCAGTACTTC. Amino acid sequence: CASSFSTESETQYF. The whole variable domain, filled in from reference TRBV13 and TRBJ2-5, reads AAGVIQSPRHLIKEKRETATLKCYPIPRHDTVYWYQQGPGQDPQFLISFYEKMQSDKGSIPDRFSAQQFSDYHSELNMSSLELGDSALYFCASSFSTESETQYFGPGTRLLVL.